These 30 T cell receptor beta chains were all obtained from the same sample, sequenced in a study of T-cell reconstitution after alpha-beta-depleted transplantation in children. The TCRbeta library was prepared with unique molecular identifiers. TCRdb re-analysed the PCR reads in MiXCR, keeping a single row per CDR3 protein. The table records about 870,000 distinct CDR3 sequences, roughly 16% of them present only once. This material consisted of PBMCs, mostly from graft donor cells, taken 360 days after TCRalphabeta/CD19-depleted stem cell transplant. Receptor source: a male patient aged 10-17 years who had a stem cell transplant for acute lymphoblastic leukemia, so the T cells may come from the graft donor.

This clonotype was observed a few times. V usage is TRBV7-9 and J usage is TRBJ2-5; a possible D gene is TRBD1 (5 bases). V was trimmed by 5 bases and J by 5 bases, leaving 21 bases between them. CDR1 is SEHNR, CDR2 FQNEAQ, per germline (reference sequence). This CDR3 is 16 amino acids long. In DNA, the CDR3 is TGTGCCAGCAGCCAAGCCCCGGGCAGGACACGGGAGACCCAGTACTTC. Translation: CASSQAPGRTRETQYF.

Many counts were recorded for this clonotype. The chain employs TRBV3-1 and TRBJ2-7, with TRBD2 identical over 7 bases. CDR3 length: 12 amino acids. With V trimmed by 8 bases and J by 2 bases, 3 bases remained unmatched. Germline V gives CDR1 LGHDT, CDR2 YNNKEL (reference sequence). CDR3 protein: CASGEGPYEQYF. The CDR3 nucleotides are TGTGCCAGCGGGGAGGGCCCCTACGAGCAGTACTTC.

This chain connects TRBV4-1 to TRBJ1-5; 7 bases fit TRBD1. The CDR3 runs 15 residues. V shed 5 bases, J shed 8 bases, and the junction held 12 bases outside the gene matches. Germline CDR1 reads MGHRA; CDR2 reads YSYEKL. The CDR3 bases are TGCGCCAGCAGCAAATTGACAGGGAAGACGGAGCCCCAGCATTTT. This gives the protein CASSKLTGKTEPQHF.

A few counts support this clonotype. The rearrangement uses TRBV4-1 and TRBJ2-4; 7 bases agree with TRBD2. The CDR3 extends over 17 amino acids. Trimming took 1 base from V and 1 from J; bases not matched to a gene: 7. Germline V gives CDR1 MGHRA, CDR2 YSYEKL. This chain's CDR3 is CASSQAQAGIAKNIQYF. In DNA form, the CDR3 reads TGCGCCAGCAGCCAAGCTCAAGCGGGGATCGCCAAAAACATTCAGTACTTC.

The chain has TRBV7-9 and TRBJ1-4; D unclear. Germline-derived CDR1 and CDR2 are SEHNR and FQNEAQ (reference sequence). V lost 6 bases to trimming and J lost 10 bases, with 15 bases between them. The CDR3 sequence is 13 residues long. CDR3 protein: CASSQVEGGKLFF. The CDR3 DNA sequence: TGTGCCAGCAGTCAGGTTGAAGGTGGAAAACTGTTTTTT.

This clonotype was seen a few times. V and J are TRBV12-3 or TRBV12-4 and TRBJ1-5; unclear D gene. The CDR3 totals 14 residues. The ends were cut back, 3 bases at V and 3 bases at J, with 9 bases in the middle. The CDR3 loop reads CASSLGFPNQPQHF. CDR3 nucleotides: TGTGCCAGCAGTTTGGGGTTCCCCAATCAGCCCCAGCATTTT.

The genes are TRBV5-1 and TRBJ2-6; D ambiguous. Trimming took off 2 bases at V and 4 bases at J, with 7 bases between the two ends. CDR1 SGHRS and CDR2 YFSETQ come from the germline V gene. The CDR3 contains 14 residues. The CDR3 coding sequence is TGCGCCAGCAGCTTTCTGGCCGGGGCCAACGTCCTGACTTTC. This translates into CASSFLAGANVLTF.

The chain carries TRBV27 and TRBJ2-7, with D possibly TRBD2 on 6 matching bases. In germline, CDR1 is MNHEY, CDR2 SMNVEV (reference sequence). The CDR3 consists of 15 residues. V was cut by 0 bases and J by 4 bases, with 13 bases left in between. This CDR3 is CASSLSGGAVYEQYF. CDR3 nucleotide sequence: TGTGCCAGCAGTTTATCAGGAGGGGCAGTATACGAGCAGTACTTC.

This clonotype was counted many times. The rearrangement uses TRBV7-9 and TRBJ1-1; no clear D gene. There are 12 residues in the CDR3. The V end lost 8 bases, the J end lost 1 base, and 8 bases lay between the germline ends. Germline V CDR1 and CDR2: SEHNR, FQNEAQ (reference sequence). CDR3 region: CASSPENTEAFF. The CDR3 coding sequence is TGTGCCAGCTCACCAGAGAACACTGAAGCTTTCTTT.

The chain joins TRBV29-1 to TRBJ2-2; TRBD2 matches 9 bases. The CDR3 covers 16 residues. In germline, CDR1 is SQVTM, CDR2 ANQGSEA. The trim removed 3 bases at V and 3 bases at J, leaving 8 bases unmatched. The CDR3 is CSVDSGTSFHTGELFF. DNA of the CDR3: TGCAGCGTTGACTCCGGGACTAGCTTTCACACCGGGGAGCTGTTTTTT.

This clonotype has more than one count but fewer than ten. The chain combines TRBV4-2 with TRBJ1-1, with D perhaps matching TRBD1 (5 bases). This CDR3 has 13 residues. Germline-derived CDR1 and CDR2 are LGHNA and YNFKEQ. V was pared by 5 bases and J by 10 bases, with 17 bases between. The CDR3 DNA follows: TGTGCCAGCAGCTCCCGGGACCCCCGGATAGCTTTCTTT. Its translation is CASSSRDPRIAFF.

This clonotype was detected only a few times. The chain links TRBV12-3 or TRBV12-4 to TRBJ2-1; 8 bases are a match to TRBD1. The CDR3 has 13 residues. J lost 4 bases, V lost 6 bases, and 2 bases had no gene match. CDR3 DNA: TGTGCCAGCAGAACAGGGGGGTACAATGAGCAGTTCTTC. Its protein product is CASRTGGYNEQFF.

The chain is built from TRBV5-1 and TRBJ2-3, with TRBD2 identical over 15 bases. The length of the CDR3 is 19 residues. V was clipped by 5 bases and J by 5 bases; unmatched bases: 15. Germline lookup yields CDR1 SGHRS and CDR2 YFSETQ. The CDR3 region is CASRPRSRTSGRAEDTQYF. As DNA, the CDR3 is TGCGCCAGCAGGCCCCGGAGCCGGACTAGCGGGAGGGCGGAAGATACGCAGTATTTT.

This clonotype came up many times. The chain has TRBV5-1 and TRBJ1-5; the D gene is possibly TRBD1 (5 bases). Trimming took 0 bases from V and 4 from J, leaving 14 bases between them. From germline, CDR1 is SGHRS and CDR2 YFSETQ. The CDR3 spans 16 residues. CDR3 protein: CASSLAASGPNQPQHF. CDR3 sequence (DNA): TGCGCCAGCAGCTTGGCCGCGTCAGGGCCAAATCAGCCCCAGCATTTT.

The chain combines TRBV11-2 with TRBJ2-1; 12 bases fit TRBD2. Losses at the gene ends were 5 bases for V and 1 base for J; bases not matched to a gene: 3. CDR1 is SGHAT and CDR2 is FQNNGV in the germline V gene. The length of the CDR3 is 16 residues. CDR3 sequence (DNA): TGTGCCAGCAGCGCTAGCGGGAGGGGATCCTACAATGAGCAGTTCTTC. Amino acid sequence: CASSASGRGSYNEQFF.

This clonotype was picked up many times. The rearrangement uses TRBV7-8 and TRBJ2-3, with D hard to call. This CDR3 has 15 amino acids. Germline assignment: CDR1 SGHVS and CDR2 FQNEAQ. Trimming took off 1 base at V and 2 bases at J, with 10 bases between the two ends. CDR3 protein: CASSLVRVTTDTQYF. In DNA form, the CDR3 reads TGTGCCAGCAGCTTAGTTCGGGTGACCACAGATACGCAGTATTTT.

CDR3 bases: TGTGCCAGCAGTTACTCCGGGGGCCGATATGGCTACACCTTC. The encoded protein is CASSYSGGRYGYTF. V and J are TRBV6-5 and TRBJ1-2; D might be TRBD1 (6 bases). V lost 0 bases to trimming and J lost 5 bases, with 10 bases between them. The length of the CDR3 is 14 residues. Germline CDR1 and CDR2: MNHEY and SVGAGI.

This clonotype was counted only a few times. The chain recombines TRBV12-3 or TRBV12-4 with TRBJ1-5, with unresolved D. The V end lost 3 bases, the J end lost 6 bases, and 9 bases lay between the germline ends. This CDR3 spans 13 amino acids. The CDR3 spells CASSFVLSQPQHF. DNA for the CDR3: TGTGCCAGCAGTTTTGTCCTATCTCAGCCCCAGCATTTT.

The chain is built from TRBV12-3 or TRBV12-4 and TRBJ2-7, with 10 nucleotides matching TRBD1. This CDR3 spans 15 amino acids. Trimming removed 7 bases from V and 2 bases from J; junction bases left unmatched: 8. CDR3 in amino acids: CASTPTGTGAYEQYF. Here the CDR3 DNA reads TGTGCCAGCACCCCGACCGGGACAGGGGCCTACGAGCAGTACTTC.

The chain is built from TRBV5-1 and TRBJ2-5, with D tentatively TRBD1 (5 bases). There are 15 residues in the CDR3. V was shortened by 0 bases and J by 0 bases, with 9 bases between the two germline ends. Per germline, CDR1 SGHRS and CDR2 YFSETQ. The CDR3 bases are TGCGCCAGCAGCTTGGAGGGCAGGGACCAAGAGACCCAGTACTTC. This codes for CASSLEGRDQETQYF.

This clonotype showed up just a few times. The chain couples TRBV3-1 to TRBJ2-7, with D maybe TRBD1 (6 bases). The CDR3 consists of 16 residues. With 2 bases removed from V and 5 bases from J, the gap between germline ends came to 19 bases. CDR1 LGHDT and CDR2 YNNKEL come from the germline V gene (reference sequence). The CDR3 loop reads CASSQRVRGSGNEQYF. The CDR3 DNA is TGTGCCAGCAGCCAAAGGGTTAGGGGGAGCGGAAACGAGCAGTACTTC.

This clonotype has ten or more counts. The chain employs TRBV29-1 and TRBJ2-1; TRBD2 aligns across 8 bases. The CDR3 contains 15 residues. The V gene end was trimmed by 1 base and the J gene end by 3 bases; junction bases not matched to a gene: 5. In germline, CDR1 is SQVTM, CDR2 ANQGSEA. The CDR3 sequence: CSVEGAGEIYNEQFF. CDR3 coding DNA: TGCAGCGTTGAAGGAGCGGGAGAGATCTACAATGAGCAGTTCTTC.

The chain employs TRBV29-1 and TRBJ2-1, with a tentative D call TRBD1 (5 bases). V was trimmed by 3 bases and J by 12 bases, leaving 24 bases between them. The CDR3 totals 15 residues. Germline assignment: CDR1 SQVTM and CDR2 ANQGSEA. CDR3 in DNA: TGCAGCGTTGATTGGGGCCCGCAACAAGCCCCGCTGCAGTTCTTC. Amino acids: CSVDWGPQQAPLQFF.

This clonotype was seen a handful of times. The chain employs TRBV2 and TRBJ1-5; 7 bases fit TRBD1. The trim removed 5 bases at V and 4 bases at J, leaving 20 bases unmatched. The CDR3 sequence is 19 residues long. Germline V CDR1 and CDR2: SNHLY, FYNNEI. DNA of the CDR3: TGTGCCAGCAGTCCAACGACCATCTCAGGGGGTGAGAGTAATCAGCCCCAGCATTTT. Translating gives CASSPTTISGGESNQPQHF.

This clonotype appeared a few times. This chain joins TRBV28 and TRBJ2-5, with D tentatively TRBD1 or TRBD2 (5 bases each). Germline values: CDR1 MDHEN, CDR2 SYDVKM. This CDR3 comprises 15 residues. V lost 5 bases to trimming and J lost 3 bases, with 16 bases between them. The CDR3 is CASSPYPGTEETQYF. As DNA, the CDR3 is TGTGCCAGCAGTCCGTATCCCGGGACGGAAGAGACCCAGTACTTC.

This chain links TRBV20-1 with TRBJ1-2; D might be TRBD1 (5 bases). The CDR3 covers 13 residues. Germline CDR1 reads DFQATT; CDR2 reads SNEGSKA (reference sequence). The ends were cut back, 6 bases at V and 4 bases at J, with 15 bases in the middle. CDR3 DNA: TGCAGTGCCCCTTCAGGGTCGGGCTATGGCTACACCTTC. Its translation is CSAPSGSGYGYTF.

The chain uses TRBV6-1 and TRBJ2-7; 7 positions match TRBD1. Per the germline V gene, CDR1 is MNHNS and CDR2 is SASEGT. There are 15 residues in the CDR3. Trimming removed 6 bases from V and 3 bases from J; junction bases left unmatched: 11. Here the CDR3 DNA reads TGTGCCAGCAGGACTGACAGGGAGAAGGACTACGAGCAGTACTTC. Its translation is CASRTDREKDYEQYF.

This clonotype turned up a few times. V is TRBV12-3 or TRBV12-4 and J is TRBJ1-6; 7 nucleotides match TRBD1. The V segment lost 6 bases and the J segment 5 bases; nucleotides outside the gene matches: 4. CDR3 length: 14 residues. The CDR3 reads CASRSTGHNSPLHF. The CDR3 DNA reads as TGTGCCAGCAGATCGACAGGGCATAATTCACCCCTCCACTTT.

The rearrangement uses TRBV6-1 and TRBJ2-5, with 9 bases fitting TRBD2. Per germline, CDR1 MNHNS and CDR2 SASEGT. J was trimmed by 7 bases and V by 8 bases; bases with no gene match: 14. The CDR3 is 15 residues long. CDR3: CASELASGALATQYF. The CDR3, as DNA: TGTGCCAGCGAATTGGCTAGCGGGGCCTTAGCGACCCAGTACTTC.

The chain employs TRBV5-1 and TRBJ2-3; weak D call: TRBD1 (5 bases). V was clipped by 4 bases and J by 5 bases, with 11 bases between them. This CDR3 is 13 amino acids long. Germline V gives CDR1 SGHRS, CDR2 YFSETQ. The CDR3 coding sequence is TGCGCCAGCAGCAGGGGTAGTAGAGATACGCAGTATTTT. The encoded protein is CASSRGSRDTQYF.